Below are 32 T cell receptor beta chains sequenced from a single sample in a study of tumor and adjacent non-tumor tissue in lung cancer. This sample's RNA came from whole unsorted tissue. More than 3 cm separated this lung sample from the edge of the tumor. Three rounds of nested PCR, following a modified ARM-PCR protocol, produced the TCRbeta library. TCRdb ran MiXCR on the multiplex PCR reads and lists one entry per CDR3 protein. The table shows about 67,000 distinct CDR3 sequences, with around three quarters occurring only once. Sequenced material: distant non-tumor lung tissue. The source of these receptors is a man in his sixties with non-small cell lung cancer.

This clonotype is medium-sized (0.01 to 0.1%) within its sample. The missing conserved phenylalanine or tryptophan at the end of this CDR3 makes a read error likely. It is unclear where the CDR3 begins or ends on the DNA, so no DNA is shown, and the CDR3 is as TCRdb lists it. The J gene is TRBJ1-1, the V gene TRBV11-3. A total of 8 residues make up the CDR3, ends included. Germline V gene data show CDR1 as SGHNT and CDR2 as YENEEA. CDR3 sequence: CATRQIPA.

V and J are TRBV10-3 and TRBJ2-6, with 9 bases matching TRBD2. This CDR3 is built from 20 residues. Germline lookup yields CDR1 ENHRY and CDR2 SYGVKD. CDR3 sequence: CTFSEHGTCGRDSGANVLTF. DNA of the CDR3: TGTACCTTCAGTGAACATGGGACTTGCGGGAGGGACTCTGGGGCCAACGTCCTGACTTTC.

Comments on this clonotype: The junction does not match germline at one end; this may be a read error. The V gene is TRBV12-3 or TRBV12-4, the J gene TRBJ2-7; 12 bases are a match to TRBD2. The length of the CDR3 is 14 residues. The DNA of the CDR3 is TGTCCCAGCAGTTTACTAGCGGGAGGAGGCGAACAGTACTTC. Translating it yields CPSSLLAGGGEQYF.

This clonotype was counted many times. This rearrangement joins TRBV20-1 to TRBJ2-1; D call uncertain. Germline lookup yields CDR1 DFQATT and CDR2 SNEGSKA (reference sequence). V was cut by 0 bases and J by 2 bases, with 5 bases left in between. The CDR3 spans 13 residues. The CDR3 coding sequence is TGCAGTGCTAGAGATTTGCCCTACAATGAGCAGTTCTTC. Amino acid sequence: CSARDLPYNEQFF.

This sequence joins TRBV29-1 and TRBJ2-2; D may match TRBD1 or TRBD2 (5 bases each). There are 12 residues in the CDR3. Germline V gives CDR1 SQVTM, CDR2 ANQGSEA. The V and J ends lost 7 bases and 6 bases respectively, with 12 bases between them. The CDR3 nucleotides read TGCAGCGCTGGGACCGCCGCCGGGGAGCTGTTTTTT. Protein: CSAGTAAGELFF.

This sequence joins TRBV28 and TRBJ1-2, with D hard to call. V was cut by 5 bases and J by 6 bases, with 16 bases left in between. Germline CDR1 MDHEN, CDR2 SYDVKM. The CDR3 spans 14 residues. CDR3 in DNA: TGTGCCAGCAGTCCACTAGTGAACAAGAATGGCTACACCTTC. This encodes CASSPLVNKNGYTF.

Remarks on this clonotype: At one end the junction does not follow the germline gene, possibly because of a read error. The chain employs TRBV6-5 and TRBJ2-7; TRBD2 matches 9 bases. CDR3 length equals 16 residues. From germline, CDR1 is MNHEY and CDR2 SVGAGI. The CDR3 spells CASSYPSGTSFYEQYF. The CDR3 nucleotides read TGTGCCAGCAGTTACCCTAGTGGGACTAGCTTTTACGAACAGTACTTC.

This chain connects TRBV29-1 to TRBJ2-5, with D maybe TRBD1 (6 bases). Germline assignment: CDR1 SQVTM and CDR2 ANQGSEA. CDR3 length equals 13 residues. For the CDR3, the DNA is TGCATTGTATCGGACAGATACCAAGAGACCCAGTACTTC. This encodes CIVSDRYQETQYF.

This clonotype was detected ten times or more. This chain connects TRBV4-1 to TRBJ2-1; a weak D match, TRBD2 (6 bases). V was cut by 1 base and J by 6 bases, with 10 bases left in between. Germline lookup yields CDR1 MGHRA and CDR2 YSYEKL. The CDR3 is 14 amino acids. The CDR3 reads CASSQVGEANEQFF. The CDR3 region has the DNA TGCGCCAGCAGCCAAGTCGGGGAGGCCAATGAGCAGTTCTTC.

Regarding this clonotype: Given the absence of the conserved phenylalanine or tryptophan at the CDR3 end, a read error is likely. The chain links TRBV29-1 to TRBJ2-1; TRBD2 is a possible D gene (5 bases). The CDR3 has 12 residues. The germline gives CDR1 SQVTM, CDR2 ANQGSEA. As DNA, the CDR3 is TGTAGCGTAAATTATGCGGACAATGAGCAGTTCTTA. Translation gives CSVNYADNEQFL.

Note on this clonotype: The conserved final phenylalanine or tryptophan is absent from the CDR3, which likely points to a read error. The chain couples TRBV11-3 to TRBJ2-3, with D unresolved. Germline CDR1 SGHNT, CDR2 YENEEA. The CDR3 loop spans 16 amino acids. For the CDR3, the DNA is TGTACCAGCAGCTCCGGGCTGGTAGATAGCACAGATACGCAGTATCTT. Translation gives CTSSSGLVDSTDTQYL.

This CDR3 reads CAKSPQREGKETQYF. The CDR3 DNA reads as TGCGCCAAGAGCCCCCAGCGAGAGGGGAAAGAGACCCAGTACTTC. The chain is built from TRBV4-1 and TRBJ2-5, with D perhaps assigned TRBD1 or TRBD2 (5 bases each). Trimming pared 10 bases from V and 3 bases from J, leaving 21 bases between. Germline CDR1 is MGHRA and CDR2 is YSYEKL. The CDR3 length is 15 residues.

Of note for this clonotype: An end of the junction differs from the germline gene, which may be a read error. The rearrangement joins TRBV6-5 to TRBJ2-2; the match to TRBD2 covers 10 bases. The CDR3 has 15 residues. Germline V CDR1 and CDR2: MNHEY, SVGAGI. CDR3 amino acids: CANTTLAGNTGELLF. In nucleotides, the CDR3 is TGTGCCAACACCACACTAGCGGGAAACACCGGGGAGCTGCTTTTT.

In the case of this clonotype: At one end the junction does not follow the germline gene, possibly because of a read error. The chain has TRBV29-1 and TRBJ2-7, with 11 nucleotides matching TRBD1. The CDR3 is 12 amino acids. Germline lookup yields CDR1 SQVTM and CDR2 ANQGSEA. CDR3 sequence (DNA): TGCAGCGTGGGGACAGGGGGATACGAGCAGCATTTC. This sequence encodes CSVGTGGYEQHF.

The chain uses TRBV14 and TRBJ2-7, with D uncertain. Trimming cost V 6 bases and J 2 bases, with 8 bases left between them. CDR1 is SGHDN, CDR2 FVKESK, per germline. The CDR3 loop spans 12 amino acids. CDR3 in amino acids: CASRQITYEQYF. The CDR3 bases are TGTGCCAGCAGGCAGATCACCTACGAGCAGTACTTC.

With respect to this clonotype: It is likely a read error, because the conserved phenylalanine at the end of the CDR3 is missing. Because the CDR3's place on the DNA is in doubt, the DNA is left out and the CDR3 is given as listed by TCRdb. The genes are TRBV4-1 and TRBJ2-5. Germline V CDR1 and CDR2: MGHRA, YSYEKL. The CDR3 is 14 amino acids in total, end residues counted. This CDR3 is CASSQGLEQETHYL.

As concerns this clonotype: This sequence may be a read error, since a much larger clone differs from it by one base. The chain joins TRBV5-1 to TRBJ2-2; tentatively, D is TRBD1 (6 bases). The CDR3 has 15 amino acids. The germline V gene encodes CDR1 SGHRS and CDR2 YFSETQ. Trimming stripped 6 bases from V and 0 bases from J, with 12 bases between. The CDR3 sequence is CASIFQGPNTGELFF. Written as DNA, the CDR3 is TGCGCCAGCATCTTCCAGGGGCCGAACACCGGGGAGCTGTTTTTT.

In its sample, this clonotype was seen a few times. Since the CDR3 does not end with the conserved phenylalanine or tryptophan, this likely comes from a read error. The V and J genes are TRBV6-5 and TRBJ2-7; 11 nucleotides match TRBD1. There are 15 residues in the CDR3. The V and J ends lost 4 bases and 4 bases, in that order; junction bases with no gene match: 6. CDR1 is MNHEY, CDR2 SVGAGI, per germline. The CDR3: CASSSGQGASYEQYL. The CDR3 nucleotides read TGTGCCAGCAGTTCAGGACAGGGGGCCTCGTACGAGCAGTACTTA.

Details on this clonotype: Just one base apart from a much larger clone, this may be a read error. This chain links TRBV11-2 with TRBJ2-5, with D possibly matching TRBD2 (6 bases). V gave up 4 bases and J gave up 0 bases, with 15 bases separating them. Per germline, CDR1 SGHAT and CDR2 FQNNGV. This CDR3 contains 16 residues. The CDR3 loop is CASSWRDRSYQETQYF. The CDR3 nucleotides read TGTGCCAGCAGCTGGAGGGATAGGTCGTACCAAGAGACCCAGTACTTC.

This clonotype was seen many times. V and J are TRBV11-2 and TRBJ2-3, with D perhaps TRBD2 (6 bases). The CDR3 is made up of 16 amino acids. Per germline, CDR1 SGHAT and CDR2 FQNNGV. The V and J ends lost 3 bases and 3 bases respectively, with 16 bases between them. CDR3 coding DNA: TGTGCCAGCAGCTTGTGGGGCCAGCTAGCGACAGATACGCAGTATTTT. It translates to CASSLWGQLATDTQYF.

A note on this clonotype: Its ends do not fully match the called genes, so a read error is possible. The chain joins TRBV6-5 to TRBJ2-2, with D possibly being TRBD2 (6 bases). The CDR3 is 13 amino acids. CDR1 is MNHEY, CDR2 SVGAGI, per germline. CDR3 sequence (DNA): TGTGCCAACAGGAAGAGGGTCGACGGGGGGCTGTTTTTT. Translated, it gives CANRKRVDGGLFF.

As to this clonotype: Its ends do not fully match the called genes, so a read error is possible. The CDR3: CASSSAGHRHNEQFF. CDR3 DNA: TGTGCCAGCAGTTCAGCGGGACACCGCCACAACGAGCAGTTCTTC. This rearrangement joins TRBV5-6 to TRBJ2-1, with D possibly matching TRBD2 (7 bases). There are 15 residues in the CDR3. The V gene's germline CDR1 is SGHDT and CDR2 YYEEEE.

The V gene is TRBV6-6, the J gene TRBJ2-3; tentative D call: TRBD1 (6 bases). V was pared by 8 bases and J by 5 bases, with 23 bases between. Looked up from germline, CDR1 is MNHNY and CDR2 is SVGAGI (reference sequence). CDR3 length: 16 amino acids. The CDR3 nucleotides read TGTGCCAGCTGGGGCAGGGGTTATTCGAACATAGATACGCAGTATTTT. Translation gives CASWGRGYSNIDTQYF.

About this clonotype itself: Compared with germline, one end of the junction differs, possibly owing to a read error. The rearrangement uses TRBV6-5 and TRBJ1-2; possibly TRBD1 for D (6 bases). This CDR3 has 15 amino acids. The germline gives CDR1 MNHEY, CDR2 SVGAGI. The CDR3 loop is CANSRQDGYNYGYTF. CDR3 sequence (DNA): TGTGCCAACAGTCGACAGGATGGGTATAACTATGGCTACACCTTC.

Regarding this clonotype: Mismatch with germline at one junction end may stem from a read error. V is TRBV28 and J is TRBJ2-3, with 8 bases lining up with TRBD2. The CDR3 has 14 amino acids. The germline gives CDR1 MDHEN, CDR2 SYDVKM. CDR3 sequence: CANSLPRGRDTQYF. CDR3 bases: TGTGCCAACAGTTTACCCCGCGGGAGGGATACGCAGTATTTT.

This chain uses TRBV11-2 with TRBJ2-7, with D tentatively TRBD1 or TRBD2 (5 bases each). Germline V CDR1 and CDR2: SGHAT, FQNNGV. The V gene lost 5 bases and the J gene lost 4 bases, with 12 bases spanning the gap. The CDR3 covers 13 residues. The CDR3 DNA is TGTGCCAGCAGCCTGGGACGGACTTACGAGCAGTACTTC. It yields the protein CASSLGRTYEQYF.

This chain uses TRBV6-5 with TRBJ1-5, with 7 bases aligning to TRBD1. V dropped 6 bases and J dropped 6; count of bases not matched to a gene: 8. Germline V CDR1 and CDR2: MNHEY, SVGAGI. The CDR3 sequence is 14 residues long. CDR3 nucleotide sequence: TGTGCCAGCAGGCGACATCAGGGGGGTCAGCCCCAGCATTTT. This sequence encodes CASRRHQGGQPQHF.

This sequence joins TRBV6-2 or TRBV6-3 and TRBJ2-1; weak D call: TRBD1 (6 bases). The CDR3 spans 14 residues. Trimming cost V 7 bases and J 16 bases, with 26 bases left between them. Germline loops: CDR1 MNHEY, CDR2 SVGEGT. CDR3 sequence: CASIHTESVQGQFF. CDR3 bases: TGTGCCAGCATTCATACCGAGTCGGTACAGGGTCAATTCTTC.

This clonotype was detected once. V usage is TRBV7-3 and J usage is TRBJ2-3; weak D call: TRBD1 (5 bases). CDR3 size: 15 residues. V lost 1 base to trimming and J lost 4 bases, with 12 bases between them. Germline-derived CDR1 and CDR2 are SGHTA and FQGTGA. The CDR3 DNA reads TGTGCCAGCAGCTTAAGCAGGGTTTCTTCAGATACGCAGTATTTT. Its translation: CASSLSRVSSDTQYF.

V gene TRBV12-3 or TRBV12-4 combines with J gene TRBJ1-4; 9 bases match TRBD1. This CDR3 is built from 14 residues. The chain's CDR3 is CVSSPGQGNEKLFF. DNA of the CDR3: TGTGTCAGTAGCCCCGGACAGGGGAATGAAAAACTGTTTTTT.

Concerning this clonotype itself: The conserved final phenylalanine or tryptophan is absent from the CDR3, which likely points to a read error. The rearrangement uses TRBV6-1 and TRBJ2-2; 13 nucleotides agree with TRBD2. Per germline, CDR1 MNHNS and CDR2 SASEGT. This CDR3 is built from 17 residues. Unmatched junction bases numbered 10, after V lost 6 bases and J lost 6 bases. For the CDR3, the DNA is TGTGCCAGCAGGAGAGGACTAGCGGGAGTTTTTGCCGGGGAGCTGTTTTCT. This encodes CASRRGLAGVFAGELFS.

This clonotype was seen a few times. The chain employs TRBV11-2 and TRBJ1-1; a possible D gene is TRBD1 (5 bases). The CDR3 has 12 amino acids. V shed 4 bases and J shed 7 bases, with 10 bases lying between them. Germline CDR1 is SGHAT and CDR2 is FQNNGV. The CDR3 nucleotides read TGTGCCAGCAGCTCCGGGACGGTTGAAGCTTTCTTT. Its protein product is CASSSGTVEAFF.